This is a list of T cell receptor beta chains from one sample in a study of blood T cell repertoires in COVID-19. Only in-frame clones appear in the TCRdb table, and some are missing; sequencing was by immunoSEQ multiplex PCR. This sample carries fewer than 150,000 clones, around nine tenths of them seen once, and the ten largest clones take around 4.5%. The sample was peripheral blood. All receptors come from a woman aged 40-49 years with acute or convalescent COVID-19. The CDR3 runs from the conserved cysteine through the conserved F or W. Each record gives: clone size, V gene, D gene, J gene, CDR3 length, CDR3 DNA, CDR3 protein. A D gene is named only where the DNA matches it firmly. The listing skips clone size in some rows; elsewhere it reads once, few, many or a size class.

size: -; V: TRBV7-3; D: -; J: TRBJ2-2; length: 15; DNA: TGTGCCAGCAGCGCTGCAGGGGGGATCCCCGGGGAGCTGTTTTTT; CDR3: CASSAAGGIPGELFF
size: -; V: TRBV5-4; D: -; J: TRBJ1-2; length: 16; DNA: TGTGCCAGCAGCTTGGCCGGCGCAGGGGCGAACTATGGCTACACCTTC; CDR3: CASSLAGAGANYGYTF
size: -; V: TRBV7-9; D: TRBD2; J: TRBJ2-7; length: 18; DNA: TGTGCCAGCAGCTCTATCCCGGGACTAGCGGGGAACTCCTACGAGCAGTACTTC; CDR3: CASSSIPGLAGNSYEQYF
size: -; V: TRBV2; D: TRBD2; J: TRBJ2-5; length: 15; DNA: TGTGCCAGCAGTCCCCGACTAGCGGGAGTGGAGACCCAGTACTTC; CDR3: CASSPRLAGVETQYF
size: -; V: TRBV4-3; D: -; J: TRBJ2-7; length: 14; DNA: TGCGCCAGCAGCCAAGACGGGTCGAACTACGAGCAGTACTTC; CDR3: CASSQDGSNYEQYF
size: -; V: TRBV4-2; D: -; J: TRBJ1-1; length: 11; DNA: TGTGCCAGCAGCCATGGAGGCGAAGCTTTCTTT; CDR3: CASSHGGEAFF
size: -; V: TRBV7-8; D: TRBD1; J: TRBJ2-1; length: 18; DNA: TGTGCCAGCAGCCCCCGAAGAGGCCGGGACAGGAGTTACAATGAGCAGTTCTTC; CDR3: CASSPRRGRDRSYNEQFF
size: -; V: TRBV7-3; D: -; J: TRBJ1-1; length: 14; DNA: TGTGCCAGCAGCTTGGTCCGGGTGAACACTGAAGCTTTCTTT; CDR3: CASSLVRVNTEAFF
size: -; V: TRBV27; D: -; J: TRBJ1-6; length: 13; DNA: TGTGCCAGCAGTTCCGCGGCCTTATCACCCCTCCACTTT; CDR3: CASSSAALSPLHF
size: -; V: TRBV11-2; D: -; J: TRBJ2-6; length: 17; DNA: TGTGCCAGCAGCCCTCCGGACAGCTTCTCTGGGGCCAACGTCCTGACTTTC; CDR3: CASSPPDSFSGANVLTF
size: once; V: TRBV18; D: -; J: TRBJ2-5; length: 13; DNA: TGTGCCAGCTCTCATAGTACTGGAGAGACCCAGTACTTC; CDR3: CASSHSTGETQYF
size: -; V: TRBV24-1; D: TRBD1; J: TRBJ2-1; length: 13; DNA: TGTGCCACCAGTGATGCCCCACAGGGGGAGCAGTTCTTC; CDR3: CATSDAPQGEQFF
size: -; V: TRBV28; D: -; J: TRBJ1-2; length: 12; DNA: TGTGCCAGCAGTTTACAGGGCTATGGCTACACCTTC; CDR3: CASSLQGYGYTF
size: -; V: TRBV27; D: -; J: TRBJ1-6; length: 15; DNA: TGTGCCAGCAGTGGAGTAAGCTCCTATAATTCACCCCTCCACTTT; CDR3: CASSGVSSYNSPLHF
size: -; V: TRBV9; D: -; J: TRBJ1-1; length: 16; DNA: TGTGCCAGCAGCGTAGTGCCAGGACACGGGAACACTGAAGCTTTCTTT; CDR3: CASSVVPGHGNTEAFF
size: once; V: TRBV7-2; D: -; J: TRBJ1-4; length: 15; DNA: TGTGCCAGCAGCTTAGCGCGCGCAACTAATGAAAAACTGTTTTTT; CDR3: CASSLARATNEKLFF
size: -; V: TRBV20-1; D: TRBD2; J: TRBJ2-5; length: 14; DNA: TGCAGTGCTAGTACTAGCGGTTTCCAAGAGACCCAGTACTTC; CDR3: CSASTSGFQETQYF
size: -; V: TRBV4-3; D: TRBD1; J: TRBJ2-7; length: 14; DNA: TGCGCCAGCAGCCAGACAGGGTCCGCCTACGAGCAGTACTTC; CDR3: CASSQTGSAYEQYF
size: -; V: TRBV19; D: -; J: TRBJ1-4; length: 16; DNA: TGTGCCAGTAGCGGAACAGACAGCACAACTAATGAAAAACTGTTTTTT; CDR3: CASSGTDSTTNEKLFF
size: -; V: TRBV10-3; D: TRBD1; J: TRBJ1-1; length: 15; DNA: TGTGCCATCATGCCAGATGGGACAGGGGGCACTGAAGCTTTCTTT; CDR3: CAIMPDGTGGTEAFF
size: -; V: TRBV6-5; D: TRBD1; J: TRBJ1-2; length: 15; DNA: TGTGCCAGCAGTTATCGGGACAGGGGGCATTATGGCTACACCTTC; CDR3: CASSYRDRGHYGYTF
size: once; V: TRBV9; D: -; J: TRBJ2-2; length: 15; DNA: TGTGCCAGCAGCTTAAGCGGGTCGAACACCGGGGAGCTGTTTTTT; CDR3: CASSLSGSNTGELFF
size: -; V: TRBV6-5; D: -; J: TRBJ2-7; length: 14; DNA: TGTGCCAGCAGTTACTCGGAGGGATACTACGAGCAGTACTTC; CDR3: CASSYSEGYYEQYF
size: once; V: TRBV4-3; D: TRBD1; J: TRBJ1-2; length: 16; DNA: TGCGCCAGCAGCCAAGGCTTAGGGGGCAGGAGCTATGGCTACACCTTC; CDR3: CASSQGLGGRSYGYTF
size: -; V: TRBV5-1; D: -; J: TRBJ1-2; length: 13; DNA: TGCGCCAGCAGCGGGGGGGTGCGGTATGGCTACACCTTC; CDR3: CASSGGVRYGYTF
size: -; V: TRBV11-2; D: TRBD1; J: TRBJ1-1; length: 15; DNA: TGTGCCAGCAGCTTATACAGGGGCTTGAACACTGAAGCTTTCTTT; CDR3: CASSLYRGLNTEAFF
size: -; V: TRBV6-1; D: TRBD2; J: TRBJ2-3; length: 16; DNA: TGTGCCAGCAGTGCCCCGCGGCGGGGGGGCACAGATACGCAGTATTTT; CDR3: CASSAPRRGGTDTQYF
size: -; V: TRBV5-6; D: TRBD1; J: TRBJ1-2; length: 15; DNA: TGTGCCAGCAGCCTAGGACAGGGAGGGAACTATGGCTACACCTTC; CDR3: CASSLGQGGNYGYTF
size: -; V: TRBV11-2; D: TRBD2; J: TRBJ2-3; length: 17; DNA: TGTGCCAGCAGCACAGGACTAGCGGGAGGTGGTCGGGATACGCAGTATTTT; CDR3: CASSTGLAGGGRDTQYF
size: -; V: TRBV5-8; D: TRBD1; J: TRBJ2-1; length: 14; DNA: TGTGCCAGCAGCCTAAGACAGGGGTACAATGAGCAGTTCTTC; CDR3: CASSLRQGYNEQFF
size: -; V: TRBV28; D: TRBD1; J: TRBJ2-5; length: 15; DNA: TGTGCCAGCAGTTCCCACTCCAGGGGGCGAGAGACCCAGTACTTC; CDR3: CASSSHSRGRETQYF
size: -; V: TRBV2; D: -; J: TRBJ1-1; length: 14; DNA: TGTGCCAGCAGTGAGGCGGGTATGAACACTGAAGCTTTCTTT; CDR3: CASSEAGMNTEAFF